This T cell receptor beta chain is drawn from a study of T-cell reconstitution after alpha-beta-depleted transplantation in children. Study-wide results and caveats: Reportedly, alpha-beta T cells present about two months post-transplant originated from several hundred expanded clones of graft origin.

The TCRbeta library was prepared with unique molecular identifiers. TCRdb reprocessed the PCR reads via MiXCR and lists one record per CDR3 protein. The table shows 300,000 to 400,000 distinct CDR3 sequences, with 15% to 20% occurring only once. As concerns this clonotype: Its antigen is still unknown.

The CDR3 has 13 amino acids. Trimming removed 5 bases from V and 2 bases from J, with 13 bases in between. In germline, CDR1 is SQVTM, CDR2 ANQGSEA. This clonotype was sampled from a male patient between 2 and 15 years old who had a stem cell transplant for acute lymphoblastic leukemia, so the T cells may come from the graft donor. The sample consisted of PBMCs, mostly from graft donor cells, taken 360 days after TCRalphabeta/CD19-depleted stem cell transplant. The chain is built from TRBV29-1 and TRBJ2-7; D is perhaps TRBD2 (5 bases). The CDR3 bases are TGCAGCGTTTTGACTACCTCGGCCTACGAGCAGTACTTC. It codes for CSVLTTSAYEQYF.